Given below is one TCR beta chain in context. The target antigen is unknown. The source of the sample is a study of T cells in Graves' hyperthyroidism and ophthalmopathy. The CDR3 spans 15 residues. CDR1 is LNHDA and CDR2 is SQIVND in the germline V gene (reference sequence). The V segment lost 5 bases and the J segment 5 bases; nucleotides outside the gene matches: 9. The source material, RNA transcripts, was used to amplify TCR beta CDR3 regions. The TCR CDR3 first-round RT-PCR relied on the HTBI primer set. TCRdb recomputed calls from the multiplex PCR reads with MiXCR, one row per CDR3 protein. The sample has more than 500,000 distinct CDR3 sequences; 14% are singletons. Each patient was aged 18 to 65 and had newly diagnosed hyperthyroidism of under 2 months' duration. PBMCs were sourced from less than 12 ml fresh peripheral blood. Broader study findings: Blood samples included most of the expanded thyroid clonotypes exceeding 0.001.

This TCR was sampled from a woman between 35 and 50 years old with Graves' hyperthyroidism. The chain uses TRBV19 and TRBJ1-5; 7 bases line up with TRBD1. Material for sequencing was blood. The CDR3 region is CASSLNRDSHQPQHF. The DNA for the CDR3 is TGTGCCAGTAGTTTGAACCGGGACAGCCATCAGCCCCAGCATTTT.